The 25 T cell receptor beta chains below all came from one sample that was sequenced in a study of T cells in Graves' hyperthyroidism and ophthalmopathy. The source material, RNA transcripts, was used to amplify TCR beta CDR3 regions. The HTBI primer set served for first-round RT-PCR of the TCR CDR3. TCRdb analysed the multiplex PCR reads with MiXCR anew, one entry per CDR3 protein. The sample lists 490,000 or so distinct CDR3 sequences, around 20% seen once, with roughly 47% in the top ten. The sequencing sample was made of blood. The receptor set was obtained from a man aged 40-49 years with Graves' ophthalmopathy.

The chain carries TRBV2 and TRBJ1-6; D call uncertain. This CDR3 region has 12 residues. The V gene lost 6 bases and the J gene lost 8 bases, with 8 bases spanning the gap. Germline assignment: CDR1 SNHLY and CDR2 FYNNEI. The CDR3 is CASSQSYSPLHF. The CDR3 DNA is TGTGCCAGCAGCCAGAGTTATTCACCCCTCCACTTT. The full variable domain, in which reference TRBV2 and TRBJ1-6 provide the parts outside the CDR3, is EPEVTQTPSHQVTQMGQEVILRCVPISNHLYFYWYRQILGQKVEFLVSFYNNEISEKSEIFDDQFSVERPDGSNFTLKIRSTKLEDSAMYFCASSQSYSPLHFGNGTRLTVT.

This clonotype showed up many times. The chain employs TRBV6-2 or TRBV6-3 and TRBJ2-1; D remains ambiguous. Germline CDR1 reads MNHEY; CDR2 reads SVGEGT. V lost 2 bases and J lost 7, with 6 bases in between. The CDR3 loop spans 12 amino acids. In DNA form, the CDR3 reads TGTGCCAGCAGTTACGGGTTAAATGAGCAGTTCTTC. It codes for CASSYGLNEQFF.

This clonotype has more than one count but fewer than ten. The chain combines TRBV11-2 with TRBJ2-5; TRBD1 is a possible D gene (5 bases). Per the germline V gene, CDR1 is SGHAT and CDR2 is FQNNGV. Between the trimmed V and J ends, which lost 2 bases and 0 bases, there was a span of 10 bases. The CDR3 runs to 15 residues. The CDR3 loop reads CASSLYGRDQETQYF. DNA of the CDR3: TGTGCCAGCAGCTTATATGGCAGGGACCAAGAGACCCAGTACTTC.

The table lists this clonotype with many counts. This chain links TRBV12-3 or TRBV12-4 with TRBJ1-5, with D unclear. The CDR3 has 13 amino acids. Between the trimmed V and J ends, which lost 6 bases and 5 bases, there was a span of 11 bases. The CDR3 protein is CASSTFGDQPQHF. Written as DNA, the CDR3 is TGTGCCAGCAGCACCTTCGGGGATCAGCCCCAGCATTTT.

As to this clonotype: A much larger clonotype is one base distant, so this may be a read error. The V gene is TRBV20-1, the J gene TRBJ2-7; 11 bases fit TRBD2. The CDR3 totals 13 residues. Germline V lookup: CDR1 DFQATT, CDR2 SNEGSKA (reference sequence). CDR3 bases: TGCAGTGCTAGGGGACTAGCGGCTTACGAGCAGTGCTTC. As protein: CSARGLAAYEQCF.

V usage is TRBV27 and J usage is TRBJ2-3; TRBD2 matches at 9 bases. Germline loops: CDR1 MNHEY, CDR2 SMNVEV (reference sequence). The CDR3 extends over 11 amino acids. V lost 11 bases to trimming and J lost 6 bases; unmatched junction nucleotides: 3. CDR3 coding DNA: TGTGCCGTGCGGGGGGGGGATACGCAGTATTTT. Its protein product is CAVRGGDTQYF.

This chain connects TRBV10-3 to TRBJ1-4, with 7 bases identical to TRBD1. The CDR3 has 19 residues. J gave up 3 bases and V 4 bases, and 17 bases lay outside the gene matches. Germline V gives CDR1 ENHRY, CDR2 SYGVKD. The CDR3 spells CAISVSLQDRQSANEKLFF. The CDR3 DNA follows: TGTGCCATCAGTGTTAGTTTGCAGGACAGGCAGAGCGCTAATGAAAAACTGTTTTTT.

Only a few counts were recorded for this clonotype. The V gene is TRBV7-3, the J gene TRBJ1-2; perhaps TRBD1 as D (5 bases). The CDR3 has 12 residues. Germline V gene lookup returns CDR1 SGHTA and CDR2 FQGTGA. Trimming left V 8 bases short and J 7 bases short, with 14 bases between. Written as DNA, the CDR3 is TGTGCCAGCGGATTACCGGGGGGTGGCTACACCTTC. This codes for CASGLPGGGYTF.

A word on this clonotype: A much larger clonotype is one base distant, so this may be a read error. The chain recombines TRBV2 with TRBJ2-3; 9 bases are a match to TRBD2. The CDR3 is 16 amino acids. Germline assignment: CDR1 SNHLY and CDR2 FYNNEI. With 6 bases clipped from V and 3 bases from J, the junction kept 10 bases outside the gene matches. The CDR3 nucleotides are TGTGCCAGCAGAGGCCGTAGCGGGAGTTCGACAGATACGCAGTATTTT. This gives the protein CASRGRSGSSTDTQYF.

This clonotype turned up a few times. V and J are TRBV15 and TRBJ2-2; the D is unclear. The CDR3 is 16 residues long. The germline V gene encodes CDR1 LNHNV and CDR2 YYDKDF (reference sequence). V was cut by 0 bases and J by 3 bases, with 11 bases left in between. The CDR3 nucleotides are TGTGCCACCAGCAGAGAGAGGAGCTTCTACACCGGGGAGCTGTTTTTT. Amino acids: CATSRERSFYTGELFF. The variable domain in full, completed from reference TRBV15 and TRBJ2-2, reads DAMVIQNPRYQVTQFGKPVTLSCSQTLNHNVMYWYQQKSSQAPKLLFHYYDKDFNNEADTPDNFQSRRPNTSFCFLDIRSPGLGDTAMYLCATSRERSFYTGELFFGEGSRLTVL.

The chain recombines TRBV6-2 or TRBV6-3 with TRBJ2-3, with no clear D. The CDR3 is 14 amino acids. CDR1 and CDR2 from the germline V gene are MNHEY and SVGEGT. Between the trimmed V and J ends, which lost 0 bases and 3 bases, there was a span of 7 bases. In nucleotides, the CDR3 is TGTGCCAGCAGTTACTCGCCGTATACAGATACGCAGTATTTT. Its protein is CASSYSPYTDTQYF.

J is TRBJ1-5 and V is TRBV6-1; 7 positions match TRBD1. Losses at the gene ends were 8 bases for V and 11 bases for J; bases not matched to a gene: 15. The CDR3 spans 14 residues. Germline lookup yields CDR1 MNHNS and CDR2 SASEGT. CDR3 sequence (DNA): TGTGCCAGCTCGAGGACAGGAGCTATCAGATCCCAGCATTTT. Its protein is CASSRTGAIRSQHF.

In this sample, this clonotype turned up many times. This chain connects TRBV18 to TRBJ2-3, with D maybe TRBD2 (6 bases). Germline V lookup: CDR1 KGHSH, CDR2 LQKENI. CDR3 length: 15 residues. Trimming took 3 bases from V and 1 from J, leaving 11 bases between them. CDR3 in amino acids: CASSPLASGTDTQYF. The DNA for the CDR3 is TGTGCCAGCTCACCTCTTGCTAGCGGCACAGATACGCAGTATTTT.

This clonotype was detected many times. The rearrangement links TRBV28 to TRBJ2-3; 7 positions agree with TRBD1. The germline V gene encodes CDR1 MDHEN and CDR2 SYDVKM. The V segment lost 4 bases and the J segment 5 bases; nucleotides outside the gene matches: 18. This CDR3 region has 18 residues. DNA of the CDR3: TGTGCCAGCAGTTGGTATAAGGGACAGAGGCGGTTAGGAGATACGCAGTATTTT. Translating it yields CASSWYKGQRRLGDTQYF.

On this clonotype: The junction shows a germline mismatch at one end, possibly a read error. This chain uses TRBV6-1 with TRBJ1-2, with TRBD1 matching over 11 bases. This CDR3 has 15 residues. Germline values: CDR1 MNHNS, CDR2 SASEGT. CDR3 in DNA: TGTGCCAGCCGGGGACAGGGGGGATCTAACTATGGCTGCACCTTC. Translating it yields CASRGQGGSNYGCTF.

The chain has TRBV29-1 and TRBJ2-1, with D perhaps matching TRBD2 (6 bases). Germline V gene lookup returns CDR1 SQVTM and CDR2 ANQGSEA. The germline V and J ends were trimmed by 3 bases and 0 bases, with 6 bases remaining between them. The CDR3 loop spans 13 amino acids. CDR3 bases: TGCAGCGTTGACGGGGGCTCCTACAATGAGCAGTTCTTC. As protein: CSVDGGSYNEQFF.

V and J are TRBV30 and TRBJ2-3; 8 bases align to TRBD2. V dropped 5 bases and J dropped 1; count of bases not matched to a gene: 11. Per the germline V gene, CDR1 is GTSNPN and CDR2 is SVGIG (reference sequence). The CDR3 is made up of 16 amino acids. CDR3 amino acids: CAWGTPSGGRTDTQYF. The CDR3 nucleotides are TGTGCCTGGGGTACTCCCTCGGGGGGGCGCACAGATACGCAGTATTTT.

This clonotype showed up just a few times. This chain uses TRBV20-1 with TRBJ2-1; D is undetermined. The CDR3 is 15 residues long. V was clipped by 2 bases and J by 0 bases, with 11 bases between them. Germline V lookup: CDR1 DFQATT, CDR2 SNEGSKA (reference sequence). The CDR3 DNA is TGCAGTGCTAGATCTGACCTGAGCTCCTACAATGAGCAGTTCTTC. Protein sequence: CSARSDLSSYNEQFF.

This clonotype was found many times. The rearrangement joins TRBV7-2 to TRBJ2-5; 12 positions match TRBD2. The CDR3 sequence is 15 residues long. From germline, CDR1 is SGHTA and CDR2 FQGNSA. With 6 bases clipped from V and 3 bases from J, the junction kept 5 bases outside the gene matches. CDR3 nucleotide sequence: TGTGCCAGCAGTCTGACTAGCGGGAGTGAAGAGACCCAGTACTTC. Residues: CASSLTSGSEETQYF.

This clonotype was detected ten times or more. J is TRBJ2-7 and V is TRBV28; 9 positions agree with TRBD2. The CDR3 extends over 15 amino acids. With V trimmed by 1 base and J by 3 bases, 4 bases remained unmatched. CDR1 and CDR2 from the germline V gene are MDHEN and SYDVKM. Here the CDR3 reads CASSLLTSGNYEQYF. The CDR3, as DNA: TGTGCCAGCAGTTTATTGACTAGCGGAAACTACGAGCAGTACTTC.

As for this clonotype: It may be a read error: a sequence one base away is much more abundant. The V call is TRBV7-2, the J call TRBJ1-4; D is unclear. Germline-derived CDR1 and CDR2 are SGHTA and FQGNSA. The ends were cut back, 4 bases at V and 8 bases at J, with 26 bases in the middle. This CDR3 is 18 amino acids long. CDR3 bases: TGTGCCAGCAGCTCGCGCACCCAGACCCCTGCGAGTCCCGAAAAACTGTTTTTT. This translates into CASSSRTQTPASPEKLFF.

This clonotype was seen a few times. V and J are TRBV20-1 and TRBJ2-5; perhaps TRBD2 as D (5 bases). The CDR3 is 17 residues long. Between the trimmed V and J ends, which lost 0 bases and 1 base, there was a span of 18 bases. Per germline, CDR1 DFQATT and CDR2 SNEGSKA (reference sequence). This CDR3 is CSARDWETGPGQETQYF. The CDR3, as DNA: TGCAGTGCTAGAGACTGGGAGACCGGGCCGGGCCAAGAGACCCAGTACTTC.

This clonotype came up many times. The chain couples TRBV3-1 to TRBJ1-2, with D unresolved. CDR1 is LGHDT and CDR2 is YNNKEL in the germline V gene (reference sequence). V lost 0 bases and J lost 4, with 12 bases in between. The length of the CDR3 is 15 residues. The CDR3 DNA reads TGTGCCAGCAGCCAAGACGTCGGACCCCTCTATGGCTACACCTTC. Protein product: CASSQDVGPLYGYTF.

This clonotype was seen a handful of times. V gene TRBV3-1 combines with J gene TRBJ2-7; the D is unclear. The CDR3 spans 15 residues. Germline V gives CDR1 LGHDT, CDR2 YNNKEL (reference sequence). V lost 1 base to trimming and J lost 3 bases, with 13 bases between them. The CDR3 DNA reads TGTGCCAGCAGCCAAGTGATATGGCGGCACTACGAGCAGTACTTC. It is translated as CASSQVIWRHYEQYF.

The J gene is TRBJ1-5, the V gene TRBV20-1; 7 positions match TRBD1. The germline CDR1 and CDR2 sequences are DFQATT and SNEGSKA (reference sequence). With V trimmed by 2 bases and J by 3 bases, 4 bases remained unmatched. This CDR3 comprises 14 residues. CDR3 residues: CSARPDRANQPQHF. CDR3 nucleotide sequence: TGCAGTGCTAGACCCGACAGGGCCAATCAGCCCCAGCATTTT.